This entry features one T cell receptor beta chain sequence. Its antigen remains unidentified. TCRdb re-called the reads through MiXCR, storing one row per CDR3 protein. Of about 900,000 distinct CDR3 sequences listed, 30% to 40% are singletons. These data originate in a study of T cell repertoires in cytomegalovirus infection. Study-level background: In the study, CMV epitopes included recently identified HLA-C-restricted and well-studied HLA-B-restricted ones. CMV infection together with matching HLA type was indicated by public TCR beta signatures. General study findings and limits: It was HLA-C-restricted CMV-specific TCR beta clonotypes that dominated the response ex vivo. People with CMV and the relevant HLA were identified by cumulative public TCR beta family frequency.

There are 15 residues in the CDR3. The V gene's germline CDR1 is SGHKS and CDR2 YYEKEE (reference sequence). V was clipped by 4 bases and J by 5 bases, with 15 bases between them. This receptor was obtained from a human donor in good health (CMV status not recorded). Some clones in this sample may be carry-over from other donors' samples. The chain couples TRBV5-5 to TRBJ2-2; D may be TRBD1 (6 bases). The sequencing here drew on cultured CD8+ T cells from PBMCs, taken from culture after CMV antigen stimulation. The CDR3 bases are TGTGCCAGCAGCGAGTTACTACAGGGAACCGGGGAGCTGTTTTTT. Its translation: CASSELLQGTGELFF.